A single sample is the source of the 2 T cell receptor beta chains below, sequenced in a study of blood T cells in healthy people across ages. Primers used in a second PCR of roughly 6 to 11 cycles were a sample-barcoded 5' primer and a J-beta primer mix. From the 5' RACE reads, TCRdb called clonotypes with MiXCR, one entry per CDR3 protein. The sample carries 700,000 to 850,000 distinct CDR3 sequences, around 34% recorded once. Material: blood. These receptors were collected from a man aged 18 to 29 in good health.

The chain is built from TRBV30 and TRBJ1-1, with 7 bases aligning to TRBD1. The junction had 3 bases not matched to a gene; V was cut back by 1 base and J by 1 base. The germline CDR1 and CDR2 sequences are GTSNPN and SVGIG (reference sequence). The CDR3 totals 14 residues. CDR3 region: CAWSEGTANTEAFF. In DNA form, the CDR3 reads TGTGCCTGGAGTGAAGGGACAGCGAACACTGAAGCTTTCTTT.

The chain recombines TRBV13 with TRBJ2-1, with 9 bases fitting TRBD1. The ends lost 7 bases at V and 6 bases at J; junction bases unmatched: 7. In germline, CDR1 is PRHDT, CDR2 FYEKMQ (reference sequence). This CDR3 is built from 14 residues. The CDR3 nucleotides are TGTGCCAGCAACTTCTCGACAGGGGGCAATGAGCAGTTCTTC. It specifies CASNFSTGGNEQFF.